These T cell receptor beta chains were read from a single sample in a study of beta chain features in type 1 diabetes. The protocol was immunoSEQ multiplex PCR, while the TCRdb copy is restricted to in-frame clones and leaves out a portion. The repertoire consists of around 710,000 clones, with around an eighth occurring once and the leading ten covering about 0.11%. The sample consisted of naive CD4+ T cells from blood. The receptor set was obtained from a man in his thirties or forties with type 1 diabetes. Both conserved end residues are part of each CDR3. Each record gives: J gene, V gene, clone size, D gene, CDR3 protein, CDR3 DNA. D genes are given only for firm matches. Rows may omit the clone size; those that give it use once, few, many or a size class.

j_call: TRBJ1-1; v_call: TRBV11-3; clone_size: few; d_call: TRBD1; cdr3_aa: CASSLEGRDRAWNTEAFF; cdr3_nt: TGTGCCAGCAGCTTAGAGGGCCGGGACAGGGCTTGGAACACTGAAGCTTTCTTT
j_call: TRBJ1-5; v_call: TRBV5-6; clone_size: few; d_call: TRBD1; cdr3_aa: CASSMGQGNNQPQHF; cdr3_nt: TGTGCCAGCAGCATGGGACAGGGTAACAATCAGCCCCAGCATTTT
j_call: TRBJ1-2; v_call: TRBV6-5; clone_size: -; d_call: -; cdr3_aa: CASSYSKFGQLYGYTF; cdr3_nt: TGTGCCAGCAGTTACTCGAAGTTTGGACAGCTCTATGGCTACACCTTC
j_call: TRBJ2-5; v_call: TRBV10-3; clone_size: -; d_call: -; cdr3_aa: CAISEGGETQYF; cdr3_nt: TGTGCCATCAGTGAGGGTGGAGAGACCCAGTACTTC
j_call: TRBJ1-6; v_call: TRBV27; clone_size: -; d_call: -; cdr3_aa: CASSEGGVGSPLHF; cdr3_nt: TGTGCCAGCAGCGAAGGCGGGGTTGGATCACCCCTCCACTTT
j_call: TRBJ1-2; v_call: TRBV7-8; clone_size: -; d_call: -; cdr3_aa: CASSLGGTSPNYGYTF; cdr3_nt: TGTGCCAGCAGCCTGGGGGGGACCTCACCTAACTATGGCTACACCTTC
j_call: TRBJ1-2; v_call: TRBV5-4; clone_size: few; d_call: -; cdr3_aa: CASSLGQNYGYTF; cdr3_nt: TGTGCCAGCAGCTTGGGACAGAACTATGGCTACACCTTC
j_call: TRBJ2-7; v_call: TRBV10-3; clone_size: few; d_call: -; cdr3_aa: CAISESTDTYEQYF; cdr3_nt: TGTGCCATCAGTGAGTCTACGGACACCTACGAGCAGTACTTC
j_call: TRBJ2-1; v_call: TRBV7-2; clone_size: -; d_call: -; cdr3_aa: CASSPRGGANEQFF; cdr3_nt: TGTGCCAGCAGCCCCAGAGGGGGGGCCAATGAGCAGTTCTTC
j_call: TRBJ1-6; v_call: TRBV2; clone_size: few; d_call: -; cdr3_aa: CATGARAPYNSPLHF; cdr3_nt: TGTGCCACCGGGGCCAGGGCGCCCTATAATTCACCCCTCCACTTT
j_call: TRBJ1-1; v_call: TRBV5-4; clone_size: -; d_call: -; cdr3_aa: CASSLVGEEAFF; cdr3_nt: TGTGCCAGCAGCTTGGTAGGGGAAGAAGCTTTCTTT
j_call: TRBJ1-2; v_call: TRBV29-1; clone_size: few; d_call: -; cdr3_aa: CSGGENYGYTF; cdr3_nt: TGCAGCGGAGGGGAGAACTATGGCTACACCTTC
j_call: TRBJ1-2; v_call: TRBV5-4; clone_size: few; d_call: -; cdr3_aa: CASRTNAGYTF; cdr3_nt: TGTGCCAGCAGGACGAACGCGGGCTACACCTTC
j_call: TRBJ2-4; v_call: TRBV11-2; clone_size: few; d_call: TRBD2; cdr3_aa: CASSLSGGLRNIQYF; cdr3_nt: TGTGCCAGCAGCTTGAGCGGGGGATTGAGGAACATTCAGTACTTC
j_call: TRBJ1-6; v_call: TRBV5-1; clone_size: -; d_call: -; cdr3_aa: CASSLEIPHSPLHF; cdr3_nt: TGCGCCAGCAGCTTGGAAATCCCGCATTCACCCCTCCACTTT
j_call: TRBJ2-6; v_call: TRBV30; clone_size: few; d_call: -; cdr3_aa: CAWSVQNSGANVLTF; cdr3_nt: TGTGCCTGGAGTGTTCAGAACTCTGGGGCCAACGTCCTGACTTTC
j_call: TRBJ2-3; v_call: TRBV5-1; clone_size: few; d_call: TRBD2; cdr3_aa: CASSRPSGGPVHTQYF; cdr3_nt: TGCGCCAGCAGTAGGCCTAGCGGGGGGCCCGTCCATACGCAGTATTTT
j_call: TRBJ2-1; v_call: TRBV27; clone_size: -; d_call: TRBD2; cdr3_aa: CASTIALAGSYPGEQFF; cdr3_nt: TGTGCCAGCACCATCGCCCTAGCGGGGTCGTACCCGGGGGAGCAGTTCTTC
j_call: TRBJ2-7; v_call: TRBV5-1; clone_size: -; d_call: -; cdr3_aa: CARSEPYEQYF; cdr3_nt: TGCGCCAGGTCAGAGCCCTACGAGCAGTACTTC
j_call: TRBJ1-5; v_call: TRBV7-9; clone_size: -; d_call: TRBD1; cdr3_aa: CASSLGWTGSQPQHF; cdr3_nt: TGTGCCAGCAGCTTAGGTTGGACAGGGAGTCAGCCCCAGCATTTT
j_call: TRBJ1-2; v_call: TRBV29-1; clone_size: few; d_call: TRBD1; cdr3_aa: CSLSTGENYGYTF; cdr3_nt: TGCAGCCTTTCGACAGGGGAGAACTATGGCTACACCTTC
j_call: TRBJ1-2; v_call: TRBV7-2; clone_size: -; d_call: -; cdr3_aa: CASSLGNSLDRNYGYTF; cdr3_nt: TGTGCCAGCAGCTTAGGGAATTCCCTGGACAGAAACTATGGCTACACCTTC
j_call: TRBJ1-5; v_call: TRBV5-1; clone_size: few; d_call: -; cdr3_aa: CASSLDGFNQPQHF; cdr3_nt: TGCGCCAGCAGCTTGGATGGCTTCAATCAGCCCCAGCATTTT
j_call: TRBJ1-6; v_call: TRBV30; clone_size: few; d_call: TRBD1; cdr3_aa: CAWSVSPGQGYSPLHF; cdr3_nt: TGTGCCTGGAGTGTCTCCCCGGGACAGGGGTATTCACCCCTCCACTTT
j_call: TRBJ2-5; v_call: TRBV28; clone_size: -; d_call: -; cdr3_aa: CASSPGSHQETQYF; cdr3_nt: TGTGCCAGCAGTCCGGGGAGCCACCAAGAGACCCAGTACTTC
j_call: TRBJ2-2; v_call: TRBV14; clone_size: few; d_call: -; cdr3_aa: CASSRPNRYNTGELFF; cdr3_nt: TGTGCCAGCAGCAGGCCTAATCGCTACAACACCGGGGAGCTGTTTTTT
j_call: TRBJ1-6; v_call: TRBV5-1; clone_size: -; d_call: -; cdr3_aa: CASSPGGSYNSPLHF; cdr3_nt: TGCGCCAGCAGCCCAGGAGGCTCCTATAATTCACCCCTCCACTTT
j_call: TRBJ1-2; v_call: TRBV28; clone_size: few; d_call: -; cdr3_aa: CASSAIYGYTF; cdr3_nt: TGTGCCAGCAGTGCAATATATGGCTACACCTTC
j_call: TRBJ2-3; v_call: TRBV6-1; clone_size: -; d_call: TRBD2; cdr3_aa: CASSFGLASTDTQYF; cdr3_nt: TGTGCCAGCAGCTTTGGACTAGCGAGCACAGATACGCAGTATTTT